The rows below give T cell receptor beta chains drawn from one sample of a study of T cell repertoires in breast cancer. TCRdb analysed the emulsion pairing reads with MiXCR anew, one entry per CDR3 protein. The sample has tens of thousands of distinct CDR3 sequences, less than 55% seen once. Sequencing was performed on CD8+ T cells. All receptors derive from a pool of human donors with breast cancer or a healthy control (not recorded which). CDR3s include the opening cysteine and the closing phenylalanine or tryptophan. A D gene is named only where the DNA matches it firmly. A clone size is listed for some rows: how often the clone was seen (once, few, many), or a class if it is expanded.

d_gene,abundance,v_gene,j_gene,CDR3aa,CDR3nt
NA,NA,TRBV15,TRBJ2-2,CATSSVPPGELFF,TGTGCCACCAGCAGCGTCCCTCCCGGGGAGCTGTTTTTT
NA,NA,TRBV20-1,TRBJ2-5,CSTRASRGVETQYF,TGCAGTACTAGAGCTAGCAGGGGGGTGGAGACCCAGTACTTC
NA,NA,TRBV2,TRBJ1-3,CASSVGRSGNTIYF,TGTGCCAGCAGTGTGGGGCGCTCTGGAAACACCATATATTTT
NA,NA,TRBV20-1,TRBJ2-2,CSAMSGDTGELFF,TGCAGTGCTATGTCAGGGGACACCGGGGAGCTGTTTTTT
NA,NA,TRBV6-6,TRBJ1-5,CASSYKTGYSNQPQHF,TGTGCCAGCAGTTACAAGACAGGATATAGCAATCAGCCCCAGCATTTT
NA,NA,TRBV6-6,TRBJ2-7,CASSYNRYYGQYF,TGTGCCAGCAGTTACAACCGCTACTACGGGCAGTACTTC
NA,NA,TRBV7-6,TRBJ1-5,CASSVRPWSPQHF,TGTGCCAGCAGCGTCCGACCGTGGTCACCCCAGCATTTT
TRBD1,NA,TRBV12-5,TRBJ1-1,CASGLDTGAEAFF,TGTGCTAGTGGTTTGGACACAGGGGCTGAAGCTTTCTTT
TRBD2,NA,TRBV5-6,TRBJ2-1,CASSFGTSIHKQFF,TGTGCCAGCAGCTTCGGGACTAGTATCCATAAGCAGTTCTTC
NA,NA,TRBV24-1,TRBJ2-2,CATSDSTEKELFF,TGTGCCACCAGTGATTCGACTGAAAAGGAGCTGTTTTTT
TRBD2,NA,TRBV20-1,TRBJ2-1,CSARDPSGGAYEQFF,TGCAGTGCTAGAGACCCTAGCGGGGGGGCATATGAGCAGTTCTTC
NA,few,TRBV20-1,TRBJ1-6,CSAREGLGDSYRF,TGCAGTGCTAGAGAAGGGTTGGGAGACAGTTACCGCTTT
NA,many,TRBV6-5,TRBJ2-3,CASSYRDRRDTQYF,TGTGCCAGCAGTTACCGGGACCGTCGGGATACGCAGTATTTT
TRBD1,NA,TRBV20-1,TRBJ2-2,CGATTGRNTGELFF,TGCGGTGCCACGACAGGGAGGAACACCGGGGAGCTGTTTTTT
NA,few,TRBV19,TRBJ2-3,CASSRRQSSTDTQYF,TGTGCCAGTAGTAGAAGGCAATCTAGCACAGATACGCAGTATTTT
TRBD1,NA,TRBV27,TRBJ2-7,CASSPSGQGMHEQYF,TGTGCCAGCAGCCCATCGGGACAGGGGATGCACGAGCAGTACTTC
NA,few,TRBV14,TRBJ1-1,CASSLLQGGIAFF,TGTGCCAGCAGCCTCCTACAGGGCGGGATTGCTTTCTTT
TRBD2,few,TRBV6-5,TRBJ2-6,CASSYGGVMGANVLTF,TGTGCCAGCAGTTACGGGGGGGTTATGGGGGCCAACGTCCTGACTTTC
NA,NA,TRBV27,TRBJ2-5,CASSLSRAQEIQYF,TGTGCCAGCAGTTTATCGCGGGCACAAGAGATCCAGTACTTC
NA,few,TRBV6-6,TRBJ2-1,CASGVSERNEQFF,TGTGCCAGTGGGGTTTCCGAACGCAATGAGCAGTTCTTC